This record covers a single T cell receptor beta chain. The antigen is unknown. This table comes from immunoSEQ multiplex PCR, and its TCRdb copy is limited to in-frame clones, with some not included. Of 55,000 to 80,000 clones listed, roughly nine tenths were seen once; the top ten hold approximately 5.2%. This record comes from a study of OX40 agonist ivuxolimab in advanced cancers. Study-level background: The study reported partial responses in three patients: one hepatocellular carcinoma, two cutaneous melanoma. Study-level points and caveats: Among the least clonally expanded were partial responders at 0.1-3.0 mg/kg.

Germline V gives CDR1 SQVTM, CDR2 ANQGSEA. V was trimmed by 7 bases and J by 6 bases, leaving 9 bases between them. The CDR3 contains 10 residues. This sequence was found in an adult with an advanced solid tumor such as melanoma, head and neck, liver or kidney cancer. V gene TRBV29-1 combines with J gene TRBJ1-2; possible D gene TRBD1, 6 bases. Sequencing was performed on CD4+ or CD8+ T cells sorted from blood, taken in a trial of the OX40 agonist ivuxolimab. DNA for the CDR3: TGCAGCGGAGGGGGGAATGGCTACACCTTC. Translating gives CSGGGNGYTF.